This record looks at one T cell receptor beta chain sequence and its context. What it binds is not known. The libraries of TRB cDNA were prepared using 5' RACE with UMI labels. TCRdb re-analyzed the 5' RACE reads; it lists each CDR3 protein once, without DNA. This table lists tens of thousands of distinct CDR3 sequences. This sample was taken from a study of CXCR3-negative and CXCR3-positive naive CD8 T cells. The CDR3 spans 13 residues. CDR1 and CDR2 (germline): PRHDT, FYEKMQ (reference sequence). Study-level points and caveats: Naive CXCR3-positive and CXCR3-negative cells shared TRBV-TRBJ usage; memory cells diverged. Comparably high diversity marked both naive subsets, whereas memory CD8+ cells had much lower diversity.

The rearrangement links TRBV13 to TRBJ2-3; TCRdb proposes TRBD1, but this gene call is untestable without DNA. The TCR originated in a human donor in good health. Some clones in this sample may be carry-over from other donors' samples. The sample comprised naive CXCR3- CD8+ T cells from blood. Subset of the sample: CD45RO-CCR7+CD27+CD95- naive CD8+ T cells lacking CXCR3 (TNR3-). The CDR3 reads CASSSGGPDTQYF.